Below are 16 T cell receptor beta chains sequenced from a single sample in a study of T cells in Graves' hyperthyroidism and ophthalmopathy. RNA transcripts gave rise to amplified TCR beta CDR3 regions. TCR CDR3 regions were first amplified by RT-PCR with HTBI primers. TCRdb recomputed calls from the multiplex PCR reads with MiXCR, one row per CDR3 protein. The sample holds 300,000 or so distinct CDR3 sequences; over 15% are singletons and the top ten take just over 55%. Sequenced material: blood. Source of these receptors: a woman aged 55-70 years with Graves' ophthalmopathy.

CDR3 sequence reads: CASSHDSGRAILTQYF. The CDR3 nucleotides are TGTGCCAGCAGCCATGATAGCGGGAGGGCCATACTCACGCAGTATTTT. The V gene is TRBV9, the J gene TRBJ2-3; 11 bases match TRBD2. V lost 4 bases and J lost 9; bases outside the gene matches: 13. This CDR3 contains 16 residues. Germline values: CDR1 SGDLS, CDR2 YYNGEE.

This clonotype was observed once. This may be a read error: a much more frequent sequence differs by one nucleotide. The chain has TRBV5-1 and TRBJ2-7, with D possibly matching TRBD1 (6 bases). Germline loops: CDR1 SGHRS, CDR2 YFSETQ. Trimming left V 2 bases short and J 8 bases short, with 8 bases between. The CDR3 covers 11 residues. The CDR3 spells CASSFDRQQYF. CDR3 nucleotide sequence: TGCGCCAGCAGCTTCGACAGGCAGCAGTACTTC.

The sample holds many counts of this clonotype. This sequence joins TRBV12-3 or TRBV12-4 and TRBJ1-5; the D gene is possibly TRBD1 (5 bases). The CDR3 is 15 residues long. The V and J ends lost 1 base and 5 bases respectively, with 12 bases between them. The CDR3 spells CASSLVGAGYQPQHF. As DNA, the CDR3 is TGTGCCAGCAGTTTAGTCGGGGCAGGGTATCAGCCCCAGCATTTT.

The sample holds many counts of this clonotype. In DNA, the CDR3 is TGTGCCAGCAGCCCCTGGACTAGCGGGATAAATGAGCAGTTCTTC. Residues: CASSPWTSGINEQFF. The genes are TRBV7-2 and TRBJ2-1, with 12 bases aligning to TRBD2. This CDR3 has 15 residues. Germline V gene data show CDR1 as SGHTA and CDR2 as FQGNSA. V lost 5 bases and J lost 7; bases outside the gene matches: 6.

This chain links TRBV5-5 with TRBJ1-1; a weak D match, TRBD1 (5 bases). Germline CDR1 and CDR2: SGHKS and YYEKEE (reference sequence). The V end lost 2 bases, the J end lost 0 bases, and 11 bases lay between the germline ends. This CDR3 contains 15 residues. This CDR3 reads CASSFAGTMNTEAFF. The CDR3, as DNA: TGTGCCAGCAGCTTCGCGGGGACCATGAACACTGAAGCTTTCTTT.

The rearrangement joins TRBV6-2 or TRBV6-3 to TRBJ2-1; 10 bases agree with TRBD2. V lost 0 bases and J lost 7; bases outside the gene matches: 6. The CDR3 loop spans 16 amino acids. Germline V gene data show CDR1 as MNHEY and CDR2 as SVGEGT. CDR3 bases: TGTGCCAGCAGTTACTCGGGTAGCGGGAGGTTGAATGAGCAGTTCTTC. It specifies CASSYSGSGRLNEQFF.

In its sample, this clonotype was seen many times. The chain links TRBV2 to TRBJ2-7; 7 bases match TRBD1. The CDR3 has 15 residues. The V and J ends lost 8 bases and 0 bases, in that order; junction bases with no gene match: 10. Germline assignment: CDR1 SNHLY and CDR2 FYNNEI. CDR3 coding DNA: TGTGCCAGCCGCCGACAGGGTGGGGGCTCCTACGAGCAGTACTTC. Translation gives CASRRQGGGSYEQYF.

The rearrangement links TRBV4-2 to TRBJ2-5; 7 positions match TRBD2. This CDR3 has 16 residues. Germline trimming cut 2 bases from V and 2 bases from J; bases unmatched to any gene: 8. Germline CDR1 LGHNA, CDR2 YNFKEQ. DNA of the CDR3: TGTGCCAGCAGCCAACCCGGGACTACAGAACAAGAGACCCAGTACTTC. Its translation: CASSQPGTTEQETQYF.

This clonotype was found many times. The V gene is TRBV18, the J gene TRBJ2-3; D remains ambiguous. This CDR3 comprises 13 residues. Germline-derived CDR1 and CDR2 are KGHSH and LQKENI. Deletions cut 6 bases from V and 6 bases from J, with 13 bases between. CDR3 nucleotides: TGTGCCAGCTCGCTCGAGAGGTCCGATACGCAGTATTTT. It encodes CASSLERSDTQYF.

This clonotype appeared a few times. The chain has TRBV19 and TRBJ1-2; TRBD1 matches 9 bases. The germline V gene has CDR1 LNHDA and CDR2 SQIVND (reference sequence). The length of the CDR3 is 15 residues. With 4 bases clipped from V and 3 bases from J, the junction kept 6 bases outside the gene matches. The DNA of the CDR3 is TGTGCCAGTAGTACCGGACAGGGGATGGACTATGGCTACACCTTC. Its protein is CASSTGQGMDYGYTF.

This clonotype was detected only a few times. The genes are TRBV4-2 and TRBJ1-2; D unclear. The V gene's germline CDR1 is LGHNA and CDR2 YNFKEQ. V gave up 0 bases and J gave up 9 bases, with 5 bases separating them. The CDR3 runs to 11 residues. CDR3 bases: TGTGCCAGCAGCCAAGACTCTCGCTACACCTTC. Its protein is CASSQDSRYTF.

This clonotype was seen a handful of times. The chain has TRBV19 and TRBJ2-3, with TRBD1 as a possible D gene (5 bases). Trimming removed 4 bases at V and 4 bases at J, with 12 bases between. The V gene's germline CDR1 is LNHDA and CDR2 SQIVND (reference sequence). The CDR3 runs 14 residues. The CDR3 region is CASSKDLGPDTQYF. In DNA form, the CDR3 reads TGTGCCAGTAGTAAGGACCTGGGGCCAGATACGCAGTATTTT. Combining the CDR3 with reference TRBV19 and TRBJ2-3 gives the whole variable domain DGGITQSPKYLFRKEGQNVTLSCEQNLNHDAMYWYRQDPGQGLRLIYYSQIVNDFQKGDIAEGYSVSREKKESFPLTVTSAQKNPTAFYLCASSKDLGPDTQYFGPGTRLTVL.

This clonotype was picked up many times. The rearrangement joins TRBV28 to TRBJ1-1; 8 bases match TRBD1. The V gene's germline CDR1 is MDHEN and CDR2 SYDVKM. J lost 4 bases, V lost 3 bases, and 7 bases had no gene match. The CDR3 loop spans 15 amino acids. The CDR3 DNA reads as TGTGCCAGCAGTTTTCGTGTACAGGGGGGCACTGAAGCTTTCTTT. Amino acid sequence: CASSFRVQGGTEAFF. The full variable domain, with the rest looked up from reference TRBV28 and TRBJ1-1, is DVKVTQSSRYLVKRTGEKVFLECVQDMDHENMFWYRQDPGLGLRLIYFSYDVKMKEKGDIPEGYSVSREKKERFSLILESASTNQTSMYLCASSFRVQGGTEAFFGQGTRLTVV.

This clonotype was found many times. The CDR3 sequence: CASTVDSNQPQHF. The DNA for the CDR3 is TGTGCCAGCACAGTGGACAGCAATCAGCCCCAGCATTTT. This chain links TRBV2 with TRBJ1-5; no reliable D call. CDR3 length equals 13 residues. The V and J ends lost 7 bases and 1 base respectively, with 8 bases between them. The germline gives CDR1 SNHLY, CDR2 FYNNEI.

This clonotype was observed a few times. The rearrangement links TRBV9 to TRBJ2-2, with D possibly matching TRBD2 (5 bases). V shed 0 bases and J shed 7 bases, with 13 bases lying between them. Germline CDR1 SGDLS, CDR2 YYNGEE. The CDR3 runs to 15 residues. Here the CDR3 reads CASSVGRPINGELFF. In nucleotides, the CDR3 is TGTGCCAGCAGCGTAGGGAGGCCGATCAACGGGGAGCTGTTTTTT.

This clonotype has at least ten counts. The V gene is TRBV20-1, the J gene TRBJ2-5; D is possibly TRBD1 or TRBD2 (6 bases each). Trimming took off 5 bases at V and 4 bases at J, with 11 bases between the two ends. In germline, CDR1 is DFQATT, CDR2 SNEGSKA (reference sequence). This CDR3 spans 12 amino acids. CDR3 DNA sequence: TGCAGTGCTCCACAGGGAGGAGAGACCCAGTACTTC. It encodes CSAPQGGETQYF.